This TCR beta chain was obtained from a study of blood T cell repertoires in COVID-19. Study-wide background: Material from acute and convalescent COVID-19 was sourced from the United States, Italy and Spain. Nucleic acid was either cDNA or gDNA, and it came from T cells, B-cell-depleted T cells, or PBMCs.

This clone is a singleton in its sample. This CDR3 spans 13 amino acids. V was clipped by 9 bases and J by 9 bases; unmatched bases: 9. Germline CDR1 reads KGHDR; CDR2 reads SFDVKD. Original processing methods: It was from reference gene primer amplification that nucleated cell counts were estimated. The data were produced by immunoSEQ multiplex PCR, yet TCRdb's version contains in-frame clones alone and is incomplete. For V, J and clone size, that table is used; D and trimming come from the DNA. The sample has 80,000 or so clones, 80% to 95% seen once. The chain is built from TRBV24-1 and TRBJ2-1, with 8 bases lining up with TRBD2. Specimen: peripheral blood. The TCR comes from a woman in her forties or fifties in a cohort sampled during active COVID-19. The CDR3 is CATGTGTRGEQFF. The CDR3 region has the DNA TGTGCCACCGGAACGGGGACTAGGGGTGAGCAGTTCTTC.